This TCR beta chain was sequenced in a study of T-cell reconstitution after alpha-beta-depleted transplantation in children. In its sample, this clonotype was seen many times. V lost 5 bases, J lost 4 bases, and 4 bases stayed unmatched. The CDR3 totals 14 residues. Unique molecular identifiers were incorporated into the prepared TCRbeta library. MiXCR, applied by TCRdb to the PCR reads, yields one record per CDR3 protein. The table shows fewer than 130,000 distinct CDR3 sequences, with about 9.3% occurring only once. The clonotype comes from a human donor who donated a stem cell graft to a child with acute lymphoblastic leukemia. The V gene is TRBV12-3 or TRBV12-4, the J gene TRBJ1-5, with 8 bases fitting TRBD1. Sequencing used PBMCs from the stem cell graft donor, obtained from the stem cell graft. DNA for the CDR3: TGTGCCAGCAGTCCTAGGGACAGGAATCAGCCCCAGCATTTT. Translating gives CASSPRDRNQPQHF.